A single sample is the source of the 21 T cell receptor beta chains below, sequenced in a study of tissue T cells after allogeneic stem cell transplantation. Data came from immunoSEQ multiplex PCR; TCRdb stores just in-frame clones and leaves some out. The sample consists of approximately 47,000 clones, 65% to 80% of them appearing once. Specimen: sorted cells pooled from one or two spleens. The receptors were sampled from a pool of C57BL/6 mice in good health.

A note on this clone: Gene labels here are mouse ones. The read halts 1 residue ahead of the CDR3 end, with the missing end drawn from the germline J gene. The sample contains more than one DNA sequence encoding this CDR3. This rearrangement joins TRBV5 to TRBJ1-4; no firm D call. V lost 0 bases and J 0 bases, leaving 5 bases between the germline ends. This CDR3 has 15 residues. CDR1 is LGHNA and CDR2 is YNLKQL in the germline V gene (reference sequence). The sequenced part of the CDR3 DNA is TGTGCCAGCAGCCAAGAAGGATTTTCCAACGAAAGATTATTT. This translates into CASSQEGFSNERLF. The whole CDR3 region reads CASSQEGFSNERLFF.

Comment on this clone: The gene names here belong to mouse. The read falls 1 residue short of the CDR3 end, and the missing part is taken from the germline J gene. J is TRBJ1-6 and V is TRBV13-3; 8 nucleotides align to TRBD1. TRBJ1-6 is an ORF for which the function is uncertain. V lost 2 bases to trimming and J lost 7 bases; unmatched junction nucleotides: 2. The CDR3 has 14 amino acids. Per germline, CDR1 NNHDY and CDR2 SYVADS. The CDR3 here is CASSDRGRNSPLYF. CDR3 DNA, as far as it was read: TGTGCCAGCAGTGACAGGGGGCGAAATTCGCCCCTCTAC.

Of note for this clone: Mouse germline and gene names are used. Read coverage stops 1 residue before the CDR3 terminus; the germline J gene supplies the remainder. The rearrangement uses TRBV3 and TRBJ1-2; 7 positions match TRBD1. CDR3 length: 15 residues. Germline loops: CDR1 SNHLY, CDR2 FYNGKV (reference sequence). Germline trimming cut 1 base from V and 4 bases from J; bases unmatched to any gene: 6. CDR3 sequence: CASSLEGARGSDYTF. CDR3 DNA, as far as it was read: TGTGCCAGCAGCTTAGAGGGGGCGCGGGGCTCCGACTACACC.

With respect to this clone: Gene names follow the mouse nomenclature. Read sequence stops 1 residue before the CDR3 end, and the germline J gene provides the missing end. The chain employs TRBV13-2 and TRBJ2-5, with TRBD1 matching 9 bases. This CDR3 spans 13 amino acids. Trimming removed 7 bases from V and 3 bases from J; junction bases left unmatched: 3. Germline CDR1 reads NNHNN; CDR2 reads SYGAGS (reference sequence). The part of the CDR3 DNA that was read is TGTGCCAGCTCCGGGACAGGGCAAGACACCCAGTAC. This gives the protein CASSGTGQDTQY. The entire CDR3 protein reads CASSGTGQDTQYF.

Of note for this clone: Gene names follow the mouse nomenclature. The CDR3 extends 1 residue past the end of the read, so its final part is completed from the germline J gene. This chain connects TRBV20 to TRBJ2-1, with D possibly being TRBD2 (6 bases). CDR1 and CDR2 from the germline V gene are GFQATS and STVNSAI. Trimming took 3 bases from V and 3 from J, leaving 6 bases between them. This CDR3 has 12 residues. The CDR3: CGASGGYAEQFF. The sequenced part of the CDR3 DNA is TGTGGTGCTAGTGGGGGCTATGCTGAGCAGTTC.

This clone was detected only once. Gene and germline names: mouse. The same CDR3 also results from other DNA sequences found in this sample. The CDR3 reads CAWSRDWGYEQYF. The part of the CDR3 DNA that was read is TGTGCCTGGAGTCGGGACTGGGGGTATGAACAGTAC. V and J are TRBV31 and TRBJ2-7; 11 bases match TRBD2. The read ends 1 residue shy of where the CDR3 ends; the end is completed using the germline J gene. The germline CDR1 and CDR2 sequences are GKSSPN and SITVG. CDR3 length equals 13 residues. The trim removed 1 base at V and 4 bases at J, leaving 0 bases unmatched.

Details on this clone: The listed genes are named as in mouse. From the germline J gene comes the end of the CDR3, since the read stops 1 residue before it. The chain uses TRBV13-3 and TRBJ1-3, with 7 bases lining up with TRBD1. The V gene end was trimmed by 2 bases and the J gene end by 4 bases; junction bases not matched to a gene: 0. Germline CDR1 reads NNHDY; CDR2 reads SYVADS. The CDR3 is made up of 13 amino acids. This CDR3 is CASSEQGGNTLYF. Incomplete CDR3 DNA: TGTGCCAGCAGTGAACAGGGGGGAAATACGCTCTAT. Using reference TRBV13-3 and TRBJ1-3 for the parts outside the CDR3, the full variable domain is EAAVTQSPRSKVAVTGGKVTLSCHQTNNHDYMYWYRQDTGHGLRLIHYSYVADSTEKGDIPDGYKASRPSQENFSLILELASLSQTAVYFCASSEQGGNTLYFGEGSRLIVV.

Comment on this clone: The gene names here belong to mouse. The read terminates 1 residue ahead of where the CDR3 ends, so the germline J gene completes it. Other DNA sequences of this sample code for an identical CDR3. This sequence joins TRBV20 and TRBJ2-5; possibly TRBD1 for D (6 bases). CDR3 length: 12 amino acids. Trimming stripped 3 bases from V and 2 bases from J, with 6 bases between. The germline V gene encodes CDR1 GFQATS and CDR2 STVNSAI. Incomplete CDR3 DNA: TGTGGTGCTAGACAGGGCCAAGACACCCAGTAC. It specifies CGARQGQDTQY. The CDR3 as a whole reads CGARQGQDTQYF.

This clone was seen a single time. Mouse germline and gene names are used. The read halts 1 residue ahead of the CDR3 end, with the missing end drawn from the germline J gene. The gene calls are TRBV16 and TRBJ2-5; no firm D call. V lost 5 bases, J lost 4 bases, and 7 bases lay in between. The CDR3 runs 12 residues. Germline-derived CDR1 and CDR2 are SGHSA and FRNQAP. The CDR3 region is CASSPAKDTQYF. The part of the CDR3 DNA that was read is TGTGCAAGCAGCCCCGCAAAAGACACCCAGTAC.

This clone was counted a few times. Genes here carry mouse names. The missing CDR3 end, 1 residue past where the read stops, is filled in from the germline J gene. The V call is TRBV16, the J call TRBJ1-5; maybe TRBD1 (5 bases). This CDR3 has 14 amino acids. V was cut by 4 bases and J by 0 bases, with 7 bases left in between. Germline CDR1 SGHSA, CDR2 FRNQAP. CDR3 bases read: TGTGCAAGCAGCTCCGACAGTAACAACCAGGCTCCGCTT. It codes for CASSSDSNNQAPL. The whole CDR3 reads CASSSDSNNQAPLF.

A word on this clone: Mouse gene names and germline throughout. The read halts 1 residue ahead of the CDR3 end, with the missing end drawn from the germline J gene. This rearrangement joins TRBV19 to TRBJ1-4; D may be TRBD1 (6 bases). The germline V gene has CDR1 FNHDT and CDR2 SITEND (reference sequence). The CDR3 is 15 residues long. Between the trimmed V and J ends, which lost 5 bases and 0 bases, there was a span of 11 bases. Partial CDR3 DNA: TGTGCCAGCAGCCCTGGGACATTTTCCAACGAAAGATTATTT. Its protein product is CASSPGTFSNERLF. Given in full, the CDR3 is CASSPGTFSNERLFF.

Worth noting for this clone: Gene names refer to mouse genes. The CDR3 extends 1 residue past the end of the read, so its final part is completed from the germline J gene. This sample includes further DNA sequences coding for the same CDR3. The gene calls are TRBV1 and TRBJ1-3, with D perhaps TRBD1 (5 bases). The germline gives CDR1 NSQYPW, CDR2 LRSPGD (reference sequence). Trimming pared 1 base from V and 2 bases from J, leaving 6 bases between. The CDR3 spans 14 residues. CDR3 bases read: TGCACCTGCAGTGCAGTAGGGGCTGGAAATACGCTCTAT. This sequence encodes CTCSAVGAGNTLY. The whole CDR3 region reads CTCSAVGAGNTLYF.

This clone was seen only once. Mouse gene names apply. The read halts 1 residue ahead of the CDR3 end, with the missing end drawn from the germline J gene. This sequence joins TRBV15 and TRBJ1-6; 9 nucleotides align to TRBD1. TRBJ1-6 is flagged as an ORF with uncertain function. The germline gives CDR1 SGHND, CDR2 FRSKSL. CDR3 length: 16 amino acids. The J segment lost 6 bases and the V segment lost 2 bases, leaving 5 bases of the junction unmatched. The CDR3 loop is CASSLTGTGCNSPLYF. CDR3 bases read: TGTGCCAGCAGTTTAACCGGGACAGGGTGTAATTCGCCCCTCTAC.

Comments on this clone: Genes and germline are mouse. The read gets to within 1 residue of the CDR3 end, and the germline J gene fills in the rest. The gene calls are TRBV2 and TRBJ1-1, with 7 bases that match TRBD1. The CDR3 sequence is 16 residues long. The germline V gene encodes CDR1 LGHNA and CDR2 YSYQKL. After removal of 4 bases from V and 0 bases from J, the junction contained 8 bases not matched to a gene. CDR3 DNA, as far as it was read: TGTGCCAGCAGCCCAGGGGGGGGTGATGCAAACACAGAAGTCTTC. Amino acids: CASSPGGGDANTEVF. The CDR3, in full, reads CASSPGGGDANTEVFF.

This clone was found a few times. Genes and germline come from the mouse. The read gets to within 1 residue of the CDR3 end, and the germline J gene fills in the rest. This rearrangement joins TRBV13-1 to TRBJ1-4; D gene uncertain. There are 12 residues in the CDR3. V lost 2 bases and J 4 bases, leaving 3 bases between the germline ends. Germline values: CDR1 NSHNY, CDR2 SYGAGN. The chain's CDR3 is CASSDNNERLFF. The DNA read from the CDR3 is TGTGCCAGCAGTGACAACAACGAAAGATTATTT. The full variable domain, with the rest looked up from reference TRBV13-1 and TRBJ1-4, is EAAVTQSPRNKVTVTGGNVTLSCRQTNSHNYMYWYRQDTGHGLRLIHYSYGAGNLRIGDVPDGYKATRTTQEDFFLLLELASPSQTSLYFCASSDNNERLFFGHGTKLSVL.

A word on this clone: Genes and germline are mouse. Sequencing ends 1 residue short of the CDR3 end; the germline J gene provides the rest. V and J are TRBV2 and TRBJ1-2; D may be TRBD1 (6 bases). Looked up from germline, CDR1 is LGHNA and CDR2 is YSYQKL. V lost 4 bases and J lost 3, with 6 bases in between. The CDR3 consists of 12 residues. CDR3: CASSRQDSDYTF. CDR3 DNA, as far as it was read: TGTGCCAGCAGCCGACAGGACTCCGACTACACC.

Notes on this clone: Here the gene names and germline are mouse. The CDR3 end falls 1 residue outside the read, so it is completed with the germline J gene. J is TRBJ1-5 and V is TRBV13-2, with TRBD1 identical over 10 bases. The CDR3 has 15 amino acids. Trimming took 4 bases from V and 4 from J; bases not matched to a gene: 5. Germline lookup yields CDR1 NNHNN and CDR2 SYGAGS (reference sequence). CDR3 region: CASGRQGAGNQAPLF. Partial CDR3 DNA: TGTGCCAGCGGTCGACAGGGGGCTGGGAACCAGGCTCCGCTT.

Comment on this clone: The listed genes are named as in mouse. The read terminates 1 residue before the CDR3 end, so the remaining end is supplied by the germline J gene. This chain connects TRBV2 to TRBJ2-5; 10 bases are a match to TRBD2. Germline lookup yields CDR1 LGHNA and CDR2 YSYQKL. After removal of 0 bases from V and 6 bases from J, the junction contained 3 bases not matched to a gene. There are 15 residues in the CDR3. The sequenced part of the CDR3 DNA is TGTGCCAGCAGCCAAGACTGGGGGGGCTCGGACACCCAGTAC. Encoded protein: CASSQDWGGSDTQY. The full CDR3 is CASSQDWGGSDTQYF. Full variable domain (remainder filled in from reference TRBV2 and TRBJ2-5): DPKIIQKPKYLVAVTGSEKILICEQYLGHNAMYWYRQSAKKPLEFMFSYSYQKLMDNQTASSRFQPQSSKKNHLDLQITALKPDDSATYFCASSQDWGGSDTQYFGPGTRLLVL.

Details on this clone: Germline and genes here are mouse. The read terminates 1 residue ahead of where the CDR3 ends, so the germline J gene completes it. The chain employs TRBV29 and TRBJ1-4; D is ambiguous. Trimming stripped 5 bases from V and 0 bases from J, with 7 bases between. Germline CDR1 MSHET, CDR2 SYDVDS. CDR3 length: 14 amino acids. CDR3 loop: CASSTGISNERLFF. The CDR3 bases that were read are TGTGCTAGCAGTACGGGAATTTCCAACGAAAGATTATTT. Looking up the rest from reference TRBV29 and TRBJ1-4 gives the full variable domain: DMKVTQMPRYLIKRMGENVLLECGQDMSHETMYWYRQDPGLGLQLIYISYDVDSNSEGDIPKGYRVSRKKREHFSLILDSAKTNQTSVYFCASSTGISNERLFFGHGTKLSVL.

This clone was detected only a few times. Mouse gene names apply. Incomplete CDR3 DNA: TGTGCCAGCCAGGGGCCTACTGGAAATACGCTCTAT. Amino acid sequence: CASQGPTGNTLY. The complete CDR3 reads CASQGPTGNTLYF. This chain uses TRBV19 with TRBJ1-3; possible D gene TRBD1, 6 bases. The read falls 1 residue short of the CDR3 end, and the missing part is taken from the germline J gene. Germline V gene data show CDR1 as FNHDT and CDR2 as SITEND (reference sequence). Trimming shortened V by 7 bases and J by 2 bases, and 10 bases separated the two germline ends. The CDR3 loop spans 13 amino acids.

Concerning this clone itself: Germline and genes here are mouse. From the germline J gene comes the end of the CDR3, since the read stops 1 residue before it. The rearrangement links TRBV3 to TRBJ2-5, with D possibly TRBD1 on 5 matching bases. V was cut by 6 bases and J by 3 bases, with 10 bases left in between. This CDR3 contains 13 residues. Germline V gives CDR1 SNHLY, CDR2 FYNGKV (reference sequence). The CDR3: CASRRGLQDTQYF. The covered CDR3 bases are TGTGCCAGCAGGAGGGGTCTACAAGACACCCAGTAC. Complete variable domain (other parts from reference TRBV3 and TRBJ2-5): GPKVLQIPSHQIIDMGQMVTLNCDPVSNHLYFYWYKQILGQQMEFLVNFYNGKVMEKSKLFKDQFSVERPDGSYFTLKIQPTALEDSAVYFCASRRGLQDTQYFGPGTRLLVL.